One and the same sample provided the 27 T cell receptor beta chains below, sequenced in a study of technical replicates of blood from several donors. TCRdb's table, derived via immunoSEQ multiplex PCR, lists solely in-frame clones and lacks some. Of 100,000 or so clones listed, 85% to 95% are singletons. The sample taken for sequencing was T cells isolated from PBMCs. Every receptor here comes from a human donor in good health.

The gene calls are TRBV28 and TRBJ2-1, with D possibly TRBD2 on 6 matching bases. V dropped 6 bases and J dropped 1 base, with 16 bases sitting between them. The CDR3 contains 16 residues. Germline loops: CDR1 MDHEN, CDR2 SYDVKM. The CDR3 loop reads CASRQLAPQSYNEQFF. CDR3 coding DNA: TGTGCCAGCAGGCAACTAGCACCCCAGTCCTACAATGAGCAGTTCTTC.

This clone was recorded a few times. V is TRBV19 and J is TRBJ1-2, with D maybe TRBD1 (5 bases). Trimming shortened V by 5 bases and J by 3 bases, and 7 bases separated the two germline ends. The germline V gene has CDR1 LNHDA and CDR2 SQIVND (reference sequence). This CDR3 contains 12 residues. CDR3 DNA sequence: TGTGCCAGTAGTTCGGGGGACTATGGCTACACCTTC. It specifies CASSSGDYGYTF.

The V and J genes are TRBV5-1 and TRBJ1-1; 8 bases map to TRBD1. The CDR3 has 16 residues. The J segment lost 2 bases and the V segment lost 7 bases, leaving 13 bases of the junction unmatched. Germline V gene lookup returns CDR1 SGHRS and CDR2 YFSETQ. Here the CDR3 reads CASSPSPTGVNTEAFF. In DNA form, the CDR3 reads TGCGCCAGCTCCCCGTCACCGACAGGGGTAAACACTGAAGCTTTCTTT.

J is TRBJ1-2 and V is TRBV5-6, with 7 bases identical to TRBD1. V dropped 3 bases and J dropped 6; count of bases not matched to a gene: 11. The CDR3 loop spans 15 amino acids. Germline values: CDR1 SGHDT, CDR2 YYEEEE. The CDR3 sequence is CASSSIPNRGNGYTF. The DNA for the CDR3 is TGTGCCAGCAGCTCCATACCTAACAGGGGAAATGGCTACACCTTC.

The chain combines TRBV11-2 with TRBJ2-7, with D possibly being TRBD2 (6 bases). The V end lost 3 bases, the J end lost 4 bases, and 16 bases lay between the germline ends. Looked up from germline, CDR1 is SGHAT and CDR2 is FQNNGV. CDR3 length: 15 amino acids. The CDR3 nucleotides are TGTGCCAGCAGCTTTAAGGGTCCGGGGGATTACGAGCAGTACTTC. Translated: CASSFKGPGDYEQYF.

The genes are TRBV5-1 and TRBJ2-7; 7 nucleotides agree with TRBD1. CDR3 length: 14 amino acids. V lost 2 bases, J lost 2 bases, and 4 bases stayed unmatched. Germline CDR1 and CDR2: SGHRS and YFSETQ. CDR3 nucleotide sequence: TGCGCCAGCAGCTTCCAGGGGGAGACCTACGAGCAGTACTTC. Its protein product is CASSFQGETYEQYF.

The V and J genes are TRBV30 and TRBJ1-5; D is perhaps TRBD1 (5 bases). Trimming removed 1 base at V and 4 bases at J, with 11 bases between. This CDR3 comprises 14 residues. Germline-derived CDR1 and CDR2 are GTSNPN and SVGIG (reference sequence). CDR3 coding DNA: TGTGCCTGGAGTGAGGCCCAGGGAAATCAGCCCCAGCATTTT. It codes for CAWSEAQGNQPQHF.

This sequence joins TRBV18 and TRBJ2-2; 9 bases agree with TRBD2. CDR3 length equals 16 residues. V gave up 0 bases and J gave up 4 bases; unmatched junction bases: 3. Germline CDR1 is KGHSH and CDR2 is LQKENI. The CDR3 DNA reads TGTGCCAGCTCACCACCACTAGCGGGTGGCACCGGGGAGCTGTTTTTT. This codes for CASSPPLAGGTGELFF.

The count of this clone is one. The genes are TRBV11-2 and TRBJ2-3, with TRBD2 identical over 7 bases. This CDR3 region has 16 residues. Germline V gene lookup returns CDR1 SGHAT and CDR2 FQNNGV. The J segment lost 6 bases and the V segment lost 5 bases, leaving 14 bases of the junction unmatched. The CDR3 nucleotides are TGTGCCAGCAGCGCATGGAAGGCTAGCGGATGGGATACGCAGTATTTT. Translated, it gives CASSAWKASGWDTQYF. The variable domain in full, with the rest retrieved from reference TRBV11-2 and TRBJ2-3, is EAGVAQSPRYKIIEKRQSVAFWCNPISGHATLYWYQQILGQGPKLLIQFQNNGVVDDSQLPKDRFSAERLKGVDSTLKIQPAKLEDSAVYLCASSAWKASGWDTQYFGPGTRLTVL.

The genes are TRBV13 and TRBJ2-2; D is perhaps TRBD1 (6 bases). Trimming cost V 3 bases and J 2 bases, with 16 bases left between them. Germline-derived CDR1 and CDR2 are PRHDT and FYEKMQ (reference sequence). There are 17 residues in the CDR3. Here the CDR3 DNA reads TGTGCCAGCAGCTTTTATTATGGACAGCCTAACACCGGGGAGCTGTTTTTT. It yields the protein CASSFYYGQPNTGELFF.

The genes are TRBV30 and TRBJ2-5, with D possibly TRBD2 on 6 matching bases. The V and J ends lost 5 bases and 5 bases respectively, with 15 bases between them. The CDR3 spans 13 residues. The germline V gene encodes CDR1 GTSNPN and CDR2 SVGIG (reference sequence). The CDR3, as DNA: TGTGCCTGGGTTAAACTAGCTTCCGAGACCCAGTACTTC. It translates to CAWVKLASETQYF.

V is TRBV4-1 and J is TRBJ2-5; D remains unclear. CDR1 is MGHRA and CDR2 is YSYEKL in the germline V gene. The CDR3 runs 15 residues. V shed 0 bases and J shed 0 bases, with 8 bases lying between them. The CDR3 sequence: CASSQDHEYQETQYF. The CDR3 DNA follows: TGCGCCAGCAGCCAAGATCATGAGTACCAAGAGACCCAGTACTTC.

This chain links TRBV5-1 with TRBJ2-2; D call uncertain. This CDR3 contains 12 residues. Germline CDR1 SGHRS, CDR2 YFSETQ. Trimming pared 4 bases from V and 3 bases from J, leaving 4 bases between. The CDR3 region has the DNA TGCGCCAGCAGCCTACACACCGGGGAGCTGTTTTTT. Translation gives CASSLHTGELFF.

This chain joins TRBV10-3 and TRBJ2-3; 11 positions agree with TRBD2. J was trimmed by 2 bases and V by 3 bases; bases with no gene match: 16. The germline gives CDR1 ENHRY, CDR2 SYGVKD. The length of the CDR3 is 20 residues. The CDR3, as DNA: TGTGCCATCAGTGATATAGGAGCTAGCGGGGGGCCCTGGTACACAGATACGCAGTATTTT. Protein product: CAISDIGASGGPWYTDTQYF.

The chain joins TRBV5-6 to TRBJ2-5; 7 bases agree with TRBD2. V shed 7 bases, J shed 5 bases, and the junction held 5 bases outside the gene matches. This CDR3 is built from 12 residues. Germline CDR1 SGHDT, CDR2 YYEEEE. This CDR3 reads CASGRVIETQYF. CDR3 DNA: TGTGCCAGCGGGAGGGTTATTGAGACCCAGTACTTC. Full variable domain (missing parts from reference TRBV5-6 and TRBJ2-5): DAGVTQSPTHLIKTRGQQVTLRCSPKSGHDTVSWYQQALGQGPQFIFQYYEEEERQRGNFPDRFSGHQFPNYSSELNVNALLLGDSALYLCASGRVIETQYFGPGTRLLVL.

As DNA, the CDR3 is TGTGCCAGCAGTCCGCGGAACCATCAGCCCCAGCATTTT. It specifies CASSPRNHQPQHF. This chain uses TRBV28 with TRBJ1-5, with no clear D. CDR3 size: 13 residues. Trimming took 5 bases from V and 5 from J, leaving 10 bases between them. The germline gives CDR1 MDHEN, CDR2 SYDVKM.

The CDR3 DNA reads TGTGCCAGCGGAGGAGGCCAGGGACTAGCGGGGGTGGATGAGCAGTTCTTC. Protein: CASGGGQGLAGVDEQFF. The gene calls are TRBV2 and TRBJ2-1; 14 nucleotides match TRBD2. CDR3 size: 17 residues. Germline V CDR1 and CDR2: SNHLY, FYNNEI. Trimming took 8 bases from V and 8 from J; bases not matched to a gene: 14.

The CDR3 sequence is CASSLAAVAGVFSWEQYF. The DNA for the CDR3 is TGTGCCAGCAGCTTAGCCGCGGTAGCGGGAGTTTTCTCGTGGGAGCAGTACTTC. The chain employs TRBV7-8 and TRBJ2-7; TRBD2 matches 9 bases. V was clipped by 0 bases and J by 7 bases; unmatched bases: 16. CDR1 SGHVS and CDR2 FQNEAQ come from the germline V gene. This CDR3 contains 18 residues.

The rearrangement uses TRBV5-1 and TRBJ2-1; weak D call: TRBD2 (6 bases). CDR1 is SGHRS and CDR2 is YFSETQ in the germline V gene. Between the trimmed V and J ends, which lost 1 base and 7 bases, there was a span of 18 bases. This CDR3 spans 16 amino acids. CDR3 coding DNA: TGCGCCAGCAGCTTGTATAGAGCTGGGGCGGGGAATGAGCAGTTCTTC. It encodes CASSLYRAGAGNEQFF.

The CDR3: CASSTGQSEAFF. The CDR3 nucleotides read TGCGCCAGCAGCACTGGACAGTCTGAAGCTTTCTTT. V and J are TRBV5-1 and TRBJ1-1, with D possibly being TRBD1 (6 bases). Germline V CDR1 and CDR2: SGHRS, YFSETQ. This CDR3 spans 12 amino acids. The V gene lost 4 bases and the J gene lost 6 bases, with 10 bases spanning the gap. Full variable domain (outside the CDR3, taken from reference TRBV5-1 and TRBJ1-1): KAGVTQTPRYLIKTRGQQVTLSCSPISGHRSVSWYQQTPGQGLQFLFEYFSETQRNKGNFPGRFSGRQFSNSRSEMNVSTLELGDSALYLCASSTGQSEAFFGQGTRLTVV.

V and J are TRBV2 and TRBJ1-3; no clear D. Trimming shortened V by 5 bases and J by 4 bases, and 18 bases separated the two germline ends. The CDR3 runs 16 residues. Germline V gene lookup returns CDR1 SNHLY and CDR2 FYNNEI. For the CDR3, the DNA is TGTGCCAGCAGTTACTCTAGAGTCGGGTCGGGAAACACCATATATTTT. Residues: CASSYSRVGSGNTIYF.

V and J are TRBV27 and TRBJ1-1, with D possibly TRBD1 on 6 matching bases. This CDR3 has 18 residues. The germline CDR1 and CDR2 sequences are MNHEY and SMNVEV (reference sequence). V lost 1 base, J lost 1 base, and 19 bases lay in between. CDR3: CASSLWALNPQGNTEAFF. CDR3 in DNA: TGTGCCAGCAGTTTATGGGCGCTTAACCCACAGGGGAACACTGAAGCTTTCTTT.

Here the CDR3 DNA reads TGTGCCAGCAGCCCAGGGGGGATTCAGTACTTC. The encoded protein is CASSPGGIQYF. The V and J genes are TRBV7-9 and TRBJ2-4; possibly TRBD1 for D (7 bases). Germline V gene sequence: CDR1 SEHNR, CDR2 FQNEAQ (reference sequence). This CDR3 comprises 11 residues. The V and J ends lost 5 bases and 10 bases respectively, with 9 bases between them. The full variable domain, completed using reference TRBV7-9 and TRBJ2-4, is DTGVSQNPRHKITKRGQNVTFRCDPISEHNRLYWYRQTLGQGPEFLTYFQNEAQLEKSRLLSDRFSAERPKGSFSTLEIQRTEQGDSAMYLCASSPGGIQYFGAGTRLSVL.

The rearrangement links TRBV7-9 to TRBJ2-2; 7 bases map to TRBD2. Germline values: CDR1 SEHNR, CDR2 FQNEAQ (reference sequence). The CDR3 contains 15 residues. J was trimmed by 1 base and V by 5 bases; bases with no gene match: 4. The CDR3 nucleotides read TGTGCCAGCAGCGACCCGGGGGGGAACACCGGGGAGCTGTTTTTT. It encodes CASSDPGGNTGELFF.

The rearrangement joins TRBV28 to TRBJ2-7; 8 nucleotides agree with TRBD1. The germline V gene has CDR1 MDHEN and CDR2 SYDVKM. This CDR3 is 15 amino acids long. After removal of 3 bases from V and 5 bases from J, the junction contained 9 bases not matched to a gene. The CDR3 DNA is TGTGCCAGCAGTTTGAGCAGGGGGCTGGGAGACGAGCAGTACTTC. Translated, it gives CASSLSRGLGDEQYF.

The V and J genes are TRBV30 and TRBJ2-3; 8 bases are a match to TRBD2. V was pared by 3 bases and J by 1 base, with 12 bases of the junction left unmatched. The germline CDR1 and CDR2 sequences are GTSNPN and SVGIG (reference sequence). The CDR3 loop spans 17 amino acids. The DNA for the CDR3 is TGTGCCTGGAGCGGCTGGATGGGGCGGGGGGGCACAGATACGCAGTATTTT. Translated: CAWSGWMGRGGTDTQYF. Variable domain in full (rest from reference TRBV30 and TRBJ2-3): SQTIHQWPATLVQPVGSPLSLECTVEGTSNPNLYWYRQAAGRGLQLLFYSVGIGQISSEVPQNLSASRPQDRQFILSSKKLLLSDSGFYLCAWSGWMGRGGTDTQYFGPGTRLTVL.

The rearrangement uses TRBV5-1 and TRBJ2-2; D gene unclear. From germline, CDR1 is SGHRS and CDR2 YFSETQ. The CDR3 runs to 13 residues. With 4 bases removed from V and 0 bases from J, the gap between germline ends came to 4 bases. This chain's CDR3 is CASSPSNTGELFF. DNA for the CDR3: TGCGCCAGCAGCCCATCGAACACCGGGGAGCTGTTTTTT.